A single sample is the source of the 16 T cell receptor beta chains below, sequenced in a study of shared clonotypes between healthy human individuals (dated by TCRdb to between 2020 and 2021). Libraries were constructed by the immunoSEQ multiplex PCR assay. The table comes from immuneACCESS by way of TCRdb, which keeps in-frame sequences with V and J called. Part of the clones is missing from these tables; in studies checked, under half for an unresolved V gene and the rest for unknown reasons. Across this sample there are hundreds of thousands of clones, with about two thirds seen only once. The ten largest clones capture about 1.7% of the sample. Sequencing input: memory CD4+ T cells sorted from blood. What the cell subset or site label conveys for this sample: CD45RA-negative fraction. These receptors were collected from a woman in her 30s in good health.

The chain couples TRBV6-1 to TRBJ1-4; no firm D call. V lost 0 bases and J lost 3, with 14 bases in between. CDR3 length: 17 amino acids. Germline CDR1 reads MNHNS; CDR2 reads SASEGT. The CDR3 sequence is CASSEALRGMSNEKLFF. CDR3 DNA sequence: TGTGCCAGCAGTGAAGCGCTTCGGGGTATGTCTAATGAAAAACTGTTTTTT.

Regarding this clone: Other DNA sequences in the sample encode the same CDR3. The chain couples TRBV5-6 to TRBJ1-5, with D unresolved. V was clipped by 1 base and J by 3 bases, with 8 bases between them. CDR1 is SGHDT, CDR2 YYEEEE, per germline. CDR3 size: 14 residues. CDR3 sequence (DNA): TGTGCCAGCAGCTTGCGTCAGGTCAATCAGCCCCAGCATTTT. This codes for CASSLRQVNQPQHF.

This rearrangement joins TRBV29-1 to TRBJ1-1; D unclear. The V end lost 4 bases, the J end lost 6 bases, and 12 bases lay between the germline ends. Germline loops: CDR1 SQVTM, CDR2 ANQGSEA. This CDR3 contains 12 residues. The CDR3, as DNA: TGCAGCGTTGTTCCCTCTCAAGCTGAAGCTTTCTTT. Encoded protein: CSVVPSQAEAFF. The full variable domain, with the rest looked up from reference TRBV29-1 and TRBJ1-1, is SAVISQKPSRDICQRGTSLTIQCQVDSQVTMMFWYRQQPGQSLTLIATANQGSEATYESGFVIDKFPISRPNLTFSTLTVSNMSPEDSSIYLCSVVPSQAEAFFGQGTRLTVV.

This chain joins TRBV7-9 and TRBJ2-5; 7 bases agree with TRBD1. The CDR3 totals 14 residues. The J segment lost 1 base and the V segment lost 7 bases, leaving 6 bases of the junction unmatched. Germline values: CDR1 SEHNR, CDR2 FQNEAQ (reference sequence). CDR3 DNA: TGTGCCAGCAACAACAGGGGCACCCAAGAGACCCAGTACTTC. Encoded protein: CASNNRGTQETQYF.

V is TRBV18 and J is TRBJ1-1; tentative D call: TRBD1 (5 bases). Trimming removed 2 bases from V and 5 bases from J, with 12 bases in between. Germline lookup yields CDR1 KGHSH and CDR2 LQKENI. The CDR3 is made up of 14 amino acids. The CDR3 is CASSPEGSWTEAFF. DNA for the CDR3: TGTGCCAGCTCACCAGAGGGGAGTTGGACTGAAGCTTTCTTT.

The gene calls are TRBV19 and TRBJ1-2; D call uncertain. Trimming took off 10 bases at V and 0 bases at J, with 12 bases between the two ends. Germline V gives CDR1 LNHDA, CDR2 SQIVND (reference sequence). The CDR3 totals 13 residues. CDR3 in DNA: TGTGCCACCAAAGTGGACCCTAACTATGGCTACACCTTC. It codes for CATKVDPNYGYTF.

V is TRBV5-4 and J is TRBJ2-2; no clear D gene. The ends were cut back, 3 bases at V and 3 bases at J, with 12 bases in the middle. The germline CDR1 and CDR2 sequences are SGHNT and YYREEE (reference sequence). This CDR3 spans 15 amino acids. The CDR3 bases are TGTGCCAGCAGCTCTTACTCCGCCTACACCGGGGAGCTGTTTTTT. It encodes CASSSYSAYTGELFF.

The chain joins TRBV28 to TRBJ2-3; D is unclear. Germline-derived CDR1 and CDR2 are MDHEN and SYDVKM. V was shortened by 2 bases and J by 5 bases, with 2 bases between the two germline ends. The CDR3 loop spans 11 amino acids. DNA for the CDR3: TGTGCCAGCAGTTTAGAAGATACGCAGTATTTT. It is translated as CASSLEDTQYF.

The V call is TRBV18, the J call TRBJ1-5; D gene unclear. The length of the CDR3 is 14 residues. V lost 5 bases and J 5 bases, leaving 13 bases between the germline ends. CDR1 KGHSH and CDR2 LQKENI come from the germline V gene. The DNA of the CDR3 is TGTGCCAGCTCAACGAGGGTGGGCGATCAGCCCCAGCATTTT. Its protein product is CASSTRVGDQPQHF.

V gene TRBV6-5 combines with J gene TRBJ1-2; D possibly corresponds to TRBD1 (5 bases). V was clipped by 5 bases and J by 3 bases, with 10 bases between them. The V gene's germline CDR1 is MNHEY and CDR2 SVGAGI. The CDR3 covers 13 residues. The CDR3 spells CASSRDGHYGYTF. CDR3 bases: TGTGCCAGCAGTCGGGACGGCCACTATGGCTACACCTTC.

The rearrangement links TRBV5-5 to TRBJ2-7; 15 bases fit TRBD2. CDR1 SGHKS and CDR2 YYEKEE come from the germline V gene (reference sequence). The CDR3 length is 19 residues. V was clipped by 4 bases and J by 0 bases; unmatched bases: 11. The CDR3 is CASSSTGTSGRTSSYEQYF. The CDR3 bases are TGTGCCAGCAGCAGCACCGGGACTAGCGGGAGGACGAGCTCCTACGAGCAGTACTTC.

The V gene is TRBV6-5, the J gene TRBJ2-5; D assignment may be TRBD1 or TRBD2 (5 bases each). CDR1 and CDR2 (germline): MNHEY, SVGAGI. CDR3 length equals 13 residues. Trimming cost V 0 bases and J 11 bases, with 13 bases left between them. The CDR3 spells CASSYSGRSEQYF. CDR3 sequence (DNA): TGTGCCAGCAGTTACTCGGGACGGTCGGAGCAGTACTTC.

J is TRBJ1-5 and V is TRBV2, with 8 bases that match TRBD1. V shed 10 bases and J 4 bases; nucleotides not matched to a gene: 3. Per germline, CDR1 SNHLY and CDR2 FYNNEI. The CDR3 length is 12 residues. The CDR3 reads CATGQGNQPQHF. The CDR3 bases are TGTGCCACCGGACAGGGAAATCAGCCCCAGCATTTT.

The sample holds a few counts of this clone. The chain joins TRBV29-1 to TRBJ1-1, with D unresolved. The germline CDR1 and CDR2 sequences are SQVTM and ANQGSEA. Trimming stripped 5 bases from V and 10 bases from J, with 14 bases between. The CDR3 has 11 residues. CDR3 bases: TGCAGCGTTAACACTGAGCTCGCAGCTTTCTTT. Residues: CSVNTELAAFF.

This chain links TRBV10-2 with TRBJ1-5; no clear D. This CDR3 is built from 13 residues. The V end lost 2 bases, the J end lost 7 bases, and 9 bases lay between the germline ends. The germline CDR1 and CDR2 sequences are WSHSY and SAAADI. CDR3 sequence (DNA): TGCGCCAGCAGTGAGGTACAGCGGCAGCCCCAGCATTTT. This translates into CASSEVQRQPQHF.

This chain connects TRBV7-9 to TRBJ1-5; tentative D call: TRBD1 (5 bases). Germline V gene data show CDR1 as SEHNR and CDR2 as FQNEAQ (reference sequence). The CDR3 is 14 amino acids. Trimming left V 5 bases short and J 5 bases short, with 13 bases between. The CDR3 nucleotides read TGTGCCAGCAGCCATGGGACCTATGATCAGCCCCAGCATTTT. Its protein product is CASSHGTYDQPQHF.